Included here is one T cell receptor (beta chain) sequence, with context. Recruits, aged about 18 to 95 years, lived in roughly 22 US areas. Symptom resolution, clearance, or two negative PCRs marked the recovered donors of Cohort 3. The sample comes from a study of blood T cell repertoires in COVID-19. At the level of the study: Samples taken during acute and convalescent COVID-19 were collected in the United States, Italy and Spain.

In the original processing: Amplifying reference gene primers gave estimates of nucleated cell counts. Libraries were prepared by immunoSEQ multiplex PCR; TCRdb keeps only in-frame clonotypes and omits some of them. V, J and clone size are those of that table, while D and trimming were read from the DNA. This repertoire shows hundreds of thousands of clones, approximately 88% found once; its top ten account for around 1%. The CDR3 consists of 15 residues. CDR1 and CDR2 from the germline V gene are MNHEY and SMNVEV (reference sequence). V shed 6 bases, J shed 7 bases, and the junction held 12 bases outside the gene matches.

V is TRBV27 and J is TRBJ2-1; 7 bases map to TRBD1. The TCR originated in a woman aged 25 to 39 who had recovered from COVID-19. Sequencing used PBMCs or T cells enriched from blood (not recorded which). CDR3 sequence (DNA): TGTGCCAGCAGACCTCTAGCCCTACAGGGGAATGAGCAGTTCTTC. Amino acid sequence: CASRPLALQGNEQFF.